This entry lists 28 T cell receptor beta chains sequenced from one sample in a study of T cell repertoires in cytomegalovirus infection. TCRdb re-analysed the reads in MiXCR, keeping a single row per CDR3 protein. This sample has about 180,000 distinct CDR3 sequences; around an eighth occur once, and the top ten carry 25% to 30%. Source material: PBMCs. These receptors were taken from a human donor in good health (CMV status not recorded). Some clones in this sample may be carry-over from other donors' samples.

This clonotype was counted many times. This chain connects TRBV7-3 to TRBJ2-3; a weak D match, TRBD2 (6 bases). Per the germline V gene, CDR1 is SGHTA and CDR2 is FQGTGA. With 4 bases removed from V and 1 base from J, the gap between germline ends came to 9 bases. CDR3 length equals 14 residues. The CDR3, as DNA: TGTGCCAGCAGCTCATCGGGAGGCACAGATACGCAGTATTTT. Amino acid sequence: CASSSSGGTDTQYF. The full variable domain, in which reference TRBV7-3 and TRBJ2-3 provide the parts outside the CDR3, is GAGVSQTPSNKVTEKGKYVELRCDPISGHTALYWYRQSLGQGPEFLIYFQGTGAADDSGLPNDRFFAVRPEGSVSTLKIQRTERGDSAVYLCASSSSGGTDTQYFGPGTRLTVL.

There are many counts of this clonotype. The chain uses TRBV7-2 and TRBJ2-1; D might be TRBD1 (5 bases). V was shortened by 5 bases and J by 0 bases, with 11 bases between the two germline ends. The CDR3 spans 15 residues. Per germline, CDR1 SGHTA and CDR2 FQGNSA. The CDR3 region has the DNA TGTGCCAGCAGCCAGGGTCTCTCCTCCTACAATGAGCAGTTCTTC. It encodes CASSQGLSSYNEQFF.

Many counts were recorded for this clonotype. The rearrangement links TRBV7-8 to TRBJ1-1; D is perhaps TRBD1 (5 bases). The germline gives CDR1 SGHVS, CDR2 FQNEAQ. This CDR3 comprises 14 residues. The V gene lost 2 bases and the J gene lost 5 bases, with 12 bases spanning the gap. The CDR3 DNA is TGTGCCAGCAGCTTATTTGGAGAGGGGACTGAAGCTTTCTTT. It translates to CASSLFGEGTEAFF. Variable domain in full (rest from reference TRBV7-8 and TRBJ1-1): GAGVSQSPRYKVAKRGQDVALRCDPISGHVSLFWYQQALGQGPEFLTYFQNEAQLDKSGLPSDRFFAERPEGSVSTLKIQRTQQEDSAVYLCASSLFGEGTEAFFGQGTRLTVV.

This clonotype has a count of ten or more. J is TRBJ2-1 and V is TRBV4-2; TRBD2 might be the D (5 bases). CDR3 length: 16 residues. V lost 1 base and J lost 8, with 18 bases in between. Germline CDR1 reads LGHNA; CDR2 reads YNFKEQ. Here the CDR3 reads CASSQGLNGNLDEQFF. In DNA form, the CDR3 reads TGTGCCAGCAGCCAAGGGCTCAACGGGAACCTCGATGAGCAGTTCTTC.

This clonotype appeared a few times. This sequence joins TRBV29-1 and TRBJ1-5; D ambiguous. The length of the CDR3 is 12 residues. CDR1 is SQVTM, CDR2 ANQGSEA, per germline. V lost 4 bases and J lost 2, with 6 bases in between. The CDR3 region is CSVGNRNQPQHF. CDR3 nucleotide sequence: TGCAGCGTTGGAAACCGCAATCAGCCCCAGCATTTT.

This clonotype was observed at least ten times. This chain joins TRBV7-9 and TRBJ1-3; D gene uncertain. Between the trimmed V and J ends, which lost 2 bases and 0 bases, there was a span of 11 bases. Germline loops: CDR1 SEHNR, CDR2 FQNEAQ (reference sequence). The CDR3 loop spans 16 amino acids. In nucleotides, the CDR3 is TGTGCCAGCAGCTTAACACCTAAGGTCTCTGGAAACACCATATATTTT. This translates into CASSLTPKVSGNTIYF.

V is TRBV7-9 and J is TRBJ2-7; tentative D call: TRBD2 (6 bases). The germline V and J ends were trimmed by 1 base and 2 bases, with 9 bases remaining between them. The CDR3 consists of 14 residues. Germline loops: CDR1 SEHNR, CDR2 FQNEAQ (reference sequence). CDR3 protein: CASSLEGLTYEQYF. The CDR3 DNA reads TGTGCCAGCAGCTTAGAGGGACTTACCTACGAGCAGTACTTC.

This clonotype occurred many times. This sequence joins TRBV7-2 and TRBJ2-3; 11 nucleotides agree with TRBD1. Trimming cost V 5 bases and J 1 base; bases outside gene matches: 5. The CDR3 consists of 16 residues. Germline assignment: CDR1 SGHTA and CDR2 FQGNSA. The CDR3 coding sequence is TGTGCCAGCAGCCGGGACAGGGGGGCGGGCACAGATACGCAGTATTTT. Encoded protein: CASSRDRGAGTDTQYF.

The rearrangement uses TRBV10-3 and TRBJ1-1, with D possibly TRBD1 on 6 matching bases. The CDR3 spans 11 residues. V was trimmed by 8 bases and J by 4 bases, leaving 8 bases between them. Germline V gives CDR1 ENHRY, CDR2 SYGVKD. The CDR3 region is CAIRDTTEAFF. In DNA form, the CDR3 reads TGTGCCATCCGGGACACCACTGAAGCTTTCTTT.

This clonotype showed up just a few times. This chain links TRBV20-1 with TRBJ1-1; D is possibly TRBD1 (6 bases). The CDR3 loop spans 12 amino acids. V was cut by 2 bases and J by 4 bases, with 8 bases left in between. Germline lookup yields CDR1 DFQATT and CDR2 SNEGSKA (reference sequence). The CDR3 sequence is CSARQGFTEAFF. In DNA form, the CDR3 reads TGCAGTGCTAGACAGGGGTTCACTGAAGCTTTCTTT.

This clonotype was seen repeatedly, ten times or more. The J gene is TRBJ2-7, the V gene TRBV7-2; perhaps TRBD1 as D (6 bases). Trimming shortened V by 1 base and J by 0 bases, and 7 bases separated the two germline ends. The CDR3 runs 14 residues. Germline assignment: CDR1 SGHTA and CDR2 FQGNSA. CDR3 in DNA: TGTGCCAGCAGCTTAGGGGACAACTCCTACGAGCAGTACTTC. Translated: CASSLGDNSYEQYF. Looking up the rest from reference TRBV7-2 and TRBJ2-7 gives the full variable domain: GAGVSQSPSNKVTEKGKDVELRCDPISGHTALYWYRQSLGQGLEFLIYFQGNSAPDKSGLPSDRFSAERTGGSVSTLTIQRTQQEDSAVYLCASSLGDNSYEQYFGPGTRLTVT.

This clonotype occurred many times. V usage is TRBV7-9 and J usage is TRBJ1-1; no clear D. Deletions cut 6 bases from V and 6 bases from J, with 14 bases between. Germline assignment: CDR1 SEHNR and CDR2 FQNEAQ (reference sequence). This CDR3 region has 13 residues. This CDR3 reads CASRLSRAAEAFF. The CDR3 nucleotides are TGTGCCAGCAGACTCTCAAGAGCGGCTGAAGCTTTCTTT. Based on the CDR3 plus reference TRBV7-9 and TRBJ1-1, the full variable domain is DTGVSQNPRHKITKRGQNVTFRCDPISEHNRLYWYRQTLGQGPEFLTYFQNEAQLEKSRLLSDRFSAERPKGSFSTLEIQRTEQGDSAMYLCASRLSRAAEAFFGQGTRLTVV.

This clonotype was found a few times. The DNA for the CDR3 is TGTGCCAGCCGACCGGGACTAGCGGGGCCCGGGGATACGCAGTATTTT. Protein: CASRPGLAGPGDTQYF. This chain uses TRBV7-9 with TRBJ2-3; 13 bases map to TRBD2. The CDR3 spans 16 residues. CDR1 is SEHNR, CDR2 FQNEAQ, per germline (reference sequence). V lost 8 bases, J lost 6 bases, and 11 bases stayed unmatched.

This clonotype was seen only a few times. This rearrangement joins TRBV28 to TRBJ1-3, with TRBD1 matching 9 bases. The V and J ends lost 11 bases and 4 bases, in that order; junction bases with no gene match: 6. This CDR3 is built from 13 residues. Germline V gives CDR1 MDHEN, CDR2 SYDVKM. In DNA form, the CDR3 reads TGTGCCGCAGGGGACAGGGCGGGAAACACCATATATTTT. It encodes CAAGDRAGNTIYF. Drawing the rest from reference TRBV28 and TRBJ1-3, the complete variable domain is DVKVTQSSRYLVKRTGEKVFLECVQDMDHENMFWYRQDPGLGLRLIYFSYDVKMKEKGDIPEGYSVSREKKERFSLILESASTNQTSMYLCAAGDRAGNTIYFGEGSWLTVV.

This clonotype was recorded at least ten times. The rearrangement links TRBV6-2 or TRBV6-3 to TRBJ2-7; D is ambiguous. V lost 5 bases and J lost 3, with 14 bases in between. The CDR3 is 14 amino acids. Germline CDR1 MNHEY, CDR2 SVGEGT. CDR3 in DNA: TGTGCCAGCAGTAACGCGGCGGTGCGCTACGAGCAGTACTTC. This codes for CASSNAAVRYEQYF.

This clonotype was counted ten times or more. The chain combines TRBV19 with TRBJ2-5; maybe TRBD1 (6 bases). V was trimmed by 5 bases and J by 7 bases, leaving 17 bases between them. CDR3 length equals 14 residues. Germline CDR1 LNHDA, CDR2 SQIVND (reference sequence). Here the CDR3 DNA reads TGTGCCAGTAGTCCGGACAGCGGATACGTGACCCAGTACTTC. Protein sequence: CASSPDSGYVTQYF.

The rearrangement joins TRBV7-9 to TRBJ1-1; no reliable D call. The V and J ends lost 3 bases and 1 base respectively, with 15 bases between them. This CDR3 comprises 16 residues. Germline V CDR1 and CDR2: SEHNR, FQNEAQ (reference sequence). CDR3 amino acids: CASSFPKAGTNTEAFF. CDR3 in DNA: TGTGCCAGCAGCTTTCCCAAGGCGGGAACGAACACTGAAGCTTTCTTT.

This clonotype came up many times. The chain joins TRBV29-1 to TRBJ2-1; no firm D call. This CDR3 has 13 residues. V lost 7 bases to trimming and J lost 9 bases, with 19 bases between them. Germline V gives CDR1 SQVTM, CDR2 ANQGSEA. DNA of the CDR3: TGCAGCGCCGGGCGTGAAGGGTCCCCTGAGCAGTTCTTC. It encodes CSAGREGSPEQFF.

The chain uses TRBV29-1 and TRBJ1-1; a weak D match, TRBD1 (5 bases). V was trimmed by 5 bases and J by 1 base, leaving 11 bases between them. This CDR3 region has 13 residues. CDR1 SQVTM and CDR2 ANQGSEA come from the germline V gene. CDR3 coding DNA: TGCAGCGTTATACGACAGCAGAACACTGAAGCTTTCTTT. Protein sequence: CSVIRQQNTEAFF.

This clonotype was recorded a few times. CDR3 protein: CASSGTINTGELFF. The CDR3 bases are TGTGCCAGCAGTGGGACAATAAACACCGGGGAGCTGTTTTTT. The V gene is TRBV2, the J gene TRBJ2-2; possibly TRBD1 for D (5 bases). Per the germline V gene, CDR1 is SNHLY and CDR2 is FYNNEI. V lost 4 bases and J lost 2, with 8 bases in between. This CDR3 has 14 residues.

The CDR3 is CASSLRGSGGPYNEQFF. CDR3 DNA: TGTGCCAGCAGCTTGCGGGGGAGCGGGGGCCCCTACAATGAGCAGTTCTTC. This chain uses TRBV7-9 with TRBJ2-1; 8 positions agree with TRBD2. Germline V CDR1 and CDR2: SEHNR, FQNEAQ (reference sequence). V lost 3 bases and J lost 2; bases outside the gene matches: 9. The CDR3 runs to 17 residues.

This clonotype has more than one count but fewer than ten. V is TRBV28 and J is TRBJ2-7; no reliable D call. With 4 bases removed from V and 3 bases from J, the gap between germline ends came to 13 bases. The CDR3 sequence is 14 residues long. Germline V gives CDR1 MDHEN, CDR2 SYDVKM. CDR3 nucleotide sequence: TGTGCCAGCAGTTCCCCCGCGGTCGTCTACGAGCAGTACTTC. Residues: CASSSPAVVYEQYF. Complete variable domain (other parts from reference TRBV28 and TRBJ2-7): DVKVTQSSRYLVKRTGEKVFLECVQDMDHENMFWYRQDPGLGLRLIYFSYDVKMKEKGDIPEGYSVSREKKERFSLILESASTNQTSMYLCASSSPAVVYEQYFGPGTRLTVT.

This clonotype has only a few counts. DNA of the CDR3: TGCAGTGGACAGCCCCAGCATTTT. As protein: CSGQPQHF. The genes are TRBV20-1 and TRBJ1-5; no clear D gene. Trimming removed 7 bases at V and 7 bases at J, with 2 bases between. Per the germline V gene, CDR1 is DFQATT and CDR2 is SNEGSKA (reference sequence). The CDR3 is 8 amino acids.

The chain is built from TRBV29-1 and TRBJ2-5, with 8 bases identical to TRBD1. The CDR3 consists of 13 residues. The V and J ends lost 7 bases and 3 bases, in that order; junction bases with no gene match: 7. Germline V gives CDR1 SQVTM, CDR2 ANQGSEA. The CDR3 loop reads CSASDRVKETQYF. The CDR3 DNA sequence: TGCAGCGCTTCGGACAGGGTAAAAGAGACCCAGTACTTC.

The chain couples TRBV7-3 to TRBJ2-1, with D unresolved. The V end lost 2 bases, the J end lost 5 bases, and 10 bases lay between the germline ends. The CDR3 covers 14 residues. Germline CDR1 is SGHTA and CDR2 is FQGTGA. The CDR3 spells CASSLGRSNNEQFF. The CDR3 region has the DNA TGTGCCAGCAGCTTAGGCAGGTCAAACAATGAGCAGTTCTTC.

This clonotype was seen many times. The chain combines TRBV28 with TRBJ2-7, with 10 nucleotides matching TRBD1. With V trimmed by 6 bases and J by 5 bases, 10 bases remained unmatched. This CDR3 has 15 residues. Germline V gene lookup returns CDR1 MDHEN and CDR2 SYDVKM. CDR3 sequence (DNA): TGTGCCAGCAGCCTCAGGGACAGGGGAGGGGACGAGCAGTACTTC. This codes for CASSLRDRGGDEQYF. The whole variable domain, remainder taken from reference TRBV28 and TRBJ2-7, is DVKVTQSSRYLVKRTGEKVFLECVQDMDHENMFWYRQDPGLGLRLIYFSYDVKMKEKGDIPEGYSVSREKKERFSLILESASTNQTSMYLCASSLRDRGGDEQYFGPGTRLTVT.

CDR3 sequence: CATKEGPTIHEQFF. For the CDR3, the DNA is TGTGCCACCAAGGAAGGACCCACTATCCATGAGCAGTTCTTC. The chain joins TRBV15 to TRBJ2-1; D remains unclear. The CDR3 loop spans 14 amino acids. The germline V gene encodes CDR1 LNHNV and CDR2 YYDKDF (reference sequence). Trimming removed 7 bases at V and 8 bases at J, with 18 bases between. The full variable domain, its missing parts supplied by reference TRBV15 and TRBJ2-1, is DAMVIQNPRYQVTQFGKPVTLSCSQTLNHNVMYWYQQKSSQAPKLLFHYYDKDFNNEADTPDNFQSRRPNTSFCFLDIRSPGLGDTAMYLCATKEGPTIHEQFFGPGTRLTVL.

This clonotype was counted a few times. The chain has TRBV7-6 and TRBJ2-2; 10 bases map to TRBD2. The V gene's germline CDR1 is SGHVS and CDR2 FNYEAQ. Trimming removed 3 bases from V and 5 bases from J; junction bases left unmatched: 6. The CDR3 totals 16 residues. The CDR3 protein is CASSLSSGRFTGELFF. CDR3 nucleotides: TGTGCCAGCAGCTTGTCTAGCGGGAGATTTACCGGGGAGCTGTTTTTT.